The entry that follows covers one T cell receptor beta chain sequence. Its matching antigen is unknown. Libraries were UMI-labeled 5' RACE TRB cDNA. Reprocessing the 5' RACE reads, TCRdb reports a single entry for every CDR3 protein and omits DNA. The table for this sample gives about 43,000 distinct CDR3 sequences. The data belong to a study of CXCR3-negative and CXCR3-positive naive CD8 T cells. Overall study findings and caveats: TRBV-TRBJ usage matched between naive CXCR3-negative and CXCR3-positive cells but not between memory cells.

The CDR3 length is 14 residues. Germline V CDR1 and CDR2: MRHNA, SNTAGT. Sequenced sample: memory CD8+ T cells from blood. The chain is built from TRBV6-4 and TRBJ2-2; the TCRdb call, TRBD1, lacks DNA for checking. The receptor was derived from a human donor in good health. Some clones in this sample may be carry-over from other donors' samples. The CDR3 loop reads CASSEGGGTGELFF.